This T cell receptor (beta chain) came from a study of technical replicates of blood from a few donors. The CDR3 length is 14 residues. Germline CDR1 reads MGHRA; CDR2 reads YSYEKL. V lost 2 bases and J 3 bases, leaving 11 bases between the germline ends. Measured with immunoSEQ multiplex PCR; TCRdb has only the in-frame clones, and not every one. Here the sample spans more than 65,000 clones, 96% being singletons. The sequence was obtained from a human donor in good health. Sequenced input: T cells isolated from PBMCs. The chain employs TRBV4-1 and TRBJ2-7; TRBD1 might be the D (6 bases). CDR3 protein: CASSQYDRSYEQYF. The DNA for the CDR3 is TGCGCCAGCAGCCAATACGACAGGAGCTACGAGCAGTACTTC.